Listed below are T cell receptor beta chains from one sample, sequenced in a study of blood T cell repertoires in COVID-19. The assay was immunoSEQ multiplex PCR, and TCRdb's table has in-frame clones only and misses some. The sample has around 290,000 clones; roughly 89% are singletons. The specimen was peripheral blood. The receptors stem from a man aged 40-49 years with acute or convalescent COVID-19. The CDR3 runs from the conserved cysteine through the conserved F or W. A D gene is named only where the DNA matches it firmly. Clone size is given for some rows only: seen once, a few or many times, or a class if the clone is expanded.

CDR3 DNA: TGTGCCAGCAGCCAAGGGGGCTCCGGGGAGCTGTTTTTT
CDR3 protein: CASSQGGSGELFF
J gene: TRBJ2-2
D gene: TRBD1
clone size: -
V gene: TRBV7-9

CDR3 DNA: TGTGCCAGCAGCTTAAGAACAGGGGGACCCTACGAGCAGTACTTC
CDR3 protein: CASSLRTGGPYEQYF
J gene: TRBJ2-7
D gene: TRBD1
clone size: -
V gene: TRBV7-9

CDR3 DNA: TGTGCCAGTATGAAGGGGTACAATCAGCCCCAGCATTTT
CDR3 protein: CASMKGYNQPQHF
J gene: TRBJ1-5
D gene: -
clone size: -
V gene: TRBV19

CDR3 DNA: TGTGCCACCAGCAGAGGGTTAGGACAGCCGAACACTGAAGCTTTCTTT
CDR3 protein: CATSRGLGQPNTEAFF
J gene: TRBJ1-1
D gene: -
clone size: -
V gene: TRBV15

CDR3 DNA: TGTGCCAGCAGTCTAGTCGACAGGGAAGTAAAGCAGTACTTC
CDR3 protein: CASSLVDREVKQYF
J gene: TRBJ2-7
D gene: TRBD1
clone size: -
V gene: TRBV2

CDR3 DNA: TGTGCCAGCAGCTCTGGAGTCGGGGTCACTGAGCAGTTCTTC
CDR3 protein: CASSSGVGVTEQFF
J gene: TRBJ2-1
D gene: -
clone size: -
V gene: TRBV7-2

CDR3 DNA: TGTGCCAGCAAGTTAACAACAGCCACAAATGAAAAACTGTTTTTT
CDR3 protein: CASKLTTATNEKLFF
J gene: TRBJ1-4
D gene: -
clone size: -
V gene: TRBV6-5

CDR3 DNA: TGTGCCAGCAGCTTACTAGCTCGGACTAGCGGGGGAACCGGGGAGCTGTTTTTT
CDR3 protein: CASSLLARTSGGTGELFF
J gene: TRBJ2-2
D gene: TRBD2
clone size: -
V gene: TRBV5-4

CDR3 DNA: TGTGCCAGCAGTACTGGGACTAGCGGGGGGCCGAGGAACACCGGGGAGCTGTTTTTT
CDR3 protein: CASSTGTSGGPRNTGELFF
J gene: TRBJ2-2
D gene: TRBD2
clone size: -
V gene: TRBV2

CDR3 DNA: TGTGCCAGCAGTGAAGCCTACCGCGGGGCTGGAAACACCATATATTTT
CDR3 protein: CASSEAYRGAGNTIYF
J gene: TRBJ1-3
D gene: -
clone size: -
V gene: TRBV6-1

CDR3 DNA: TGTGCCAGCAGCTTAGAAGGGGGCAGCACAGATACGCAGTATTTT
CDR3 protein: CASSLEGGSTDTQYF
J gene: TRBJ2-3
D gene: TRBD1
clone size: -
V gene: TRBV11-1

CDR3 DNA: TGTGCCAGCAGCTTTCGTGGCGGCCTAGCCAAAAACATTCAGTACTTC
CDR3 protein: CASSFRGGLAKNIQYF
J gene: TRBJ2-4
D gene: -
clone size: once
V gene: TRBV11-2

CDR3 DNA: TGTGCCTGGAGTGTCCCCCTGGGGAGGGCGATGTCCTACGAGCAGTACTTC
CDR3 protein: CAWSVPLGRAMSYEQYF
J gene: TRBJ2-7
D gene: TRBD2
clone size: -
V gene: TRBV30

CDR3 DNA: TGTGCCAGCAGCTCAGACCCAAACAGGAACCCAGACTCCTACGAGCAGTACTTC
CDR3 protein: CASSSDPNRNPDSYEQYF
J gene: TRBJ2-7
D gene: -
clone size: -
V gene: TRBV13

CDR3 DNA: TGTGCCAGCAGCCGCGGACAATCCTCACCCCTCCACTTT
CDR3 protein: CASSRGQSSPLHF
J gene: TRBJ1-6
D gene: -
clone size: few
V gene: TRBV7-9

CDR3 DNA: TGTGCCAGCTCGACACACCCCCCAGGGTCGAATCAGCCCCAGCATTTT
CDR3 protein: CASSTHPPGSNQPQHF
J gene: TRBJ1-5
D gene: -
clone size: -
V gene: TRBV18